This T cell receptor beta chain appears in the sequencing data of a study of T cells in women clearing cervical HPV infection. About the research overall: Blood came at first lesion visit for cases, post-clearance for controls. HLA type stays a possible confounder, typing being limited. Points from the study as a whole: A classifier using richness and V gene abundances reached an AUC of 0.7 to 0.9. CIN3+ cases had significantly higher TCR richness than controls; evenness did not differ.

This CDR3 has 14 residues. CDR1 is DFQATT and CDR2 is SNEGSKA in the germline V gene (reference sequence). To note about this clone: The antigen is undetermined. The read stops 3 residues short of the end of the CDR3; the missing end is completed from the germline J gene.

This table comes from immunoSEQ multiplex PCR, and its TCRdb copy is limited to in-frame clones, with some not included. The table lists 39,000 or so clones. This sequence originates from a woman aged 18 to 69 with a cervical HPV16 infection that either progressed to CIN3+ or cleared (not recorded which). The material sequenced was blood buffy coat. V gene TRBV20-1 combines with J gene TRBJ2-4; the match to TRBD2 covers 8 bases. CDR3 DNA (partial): TGCAGTGCTAGTCTTAGCGGGAACGTTGAGACT. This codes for CSASLSGNVET. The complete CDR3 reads CSASLSGNVETQYF.